The 4 T cell receptor beta chains below were found in one sample sequenced in a study of T cell repertoires in cytomegalovirus infection. Using its own MiXCR run on the reads, TCRdb lists one record per CDR3 protein. The data hold a few hundred thousand distinct CDR3 sequences, with over 15% observed a single time. Sequencing was done on a sample of CD8+ T cells from PBMCs. These receptor sequences come from a human donor in good health (CMV status not recorded). Some clones in this sample may be carry-over from other donors' samples.

The table lists this clonotype with a few counts. This chain uses TRBV28 with TRBJ1-5; D uncertain. Trimming removed 4 bases from V and 7 bases from J, with 11 bases in between. The length of the CDR3 is 13 residues. CDR1 is MDHEN and CDR2 is SYDVKM in the germline V gene. In nucleotides, the CDR3 is TGTGCCAGCAGTTCGGACCGATGGCAGCCCCAGCATTTT. This gives the protein CASSSDRWQPQHF.

This clonotype was found many times. V gene TRBV4-3 combines with J gene TRBJ1-6; 8 bases are shared with TRBD1. V lost 4 bases to trimming and J lost 14 bases; unmatched junction nucleotides: 7. CDR1 and CDR2 from the germline V gene are LGHNA and YSLEER. CDR3 length: 13 amino acids. The CDR3 DNA sequence: TGCGCCAGCAGCCCCGGACAGGGAGGTTCCCTCCACTTT. As protein: CASSPGQGGSLHF.

This chain links TRBV5-1 with TRBJ1-1; possibly TRBD1 for D (6 bases). V lost 0 bases and J lost 5, with 14 bases in between. In germline, CDR1 is SGHRS, CDR2 YFSETQ. The CDR3 is 15 residues long. CDR3 coding DNA: TGCGCCAGCAGCTTGGCTGGTACAGGGTTGACTGAAGCTTTCTTT. It specifies CASSLAGTGLTEAFF.

Ten or more counts support this clonotype. This rearrangement joins TRBV7-2 to TRBJ2-5; TRBD2 might be the D (5 bases). V dropped 1 base and J dropped 5 bases, with 11 bases sitting between them. Germline CDR1 and CDR2: SGHTA and FQGNSA. The CDR3 is 14 residues long. Written as DNA, the CDR3 is TGTGCCAGCAGCTTAGGAGGGTTGGAGGAGACCCAGTACTTC. Its protein product is CASSLGGLEETQYF.